This TCR beta chain was identified in a study of shared clonotypes between healthy human individuals. TCRdb's copy holds only in-frame clones and misses some; the assay was immunoSEQ multiplex PCR. The data show 2 million to 2.5 million clones, with more than 90% seen just once and around 0.13% held by the top ten. Of note for this clone: One end of the junction does not line up with germline, which may come from a read error.

Sequences were obtained from naive CD4+ T cells sorted from blood. Subset denoted: CD45RA+ positively selected. The sequence was obtained from a man between 18 and 35 years old in good health.

CDR3 sequence: CATSVGGIGADTQYF. The CDR3 DNA reads as TGTGCCACCAGCGTAGGCGGTATCGGGGCAGATACGCAGTATTTT. This chain uses TRBV5-4 with TRBJ2-3, with D tentatively TRBD2 (5 bases). The CDR3 is 15 residues long. The germline gives CDR1 SGHNT, CDR2 YYREEE (reference sequence).